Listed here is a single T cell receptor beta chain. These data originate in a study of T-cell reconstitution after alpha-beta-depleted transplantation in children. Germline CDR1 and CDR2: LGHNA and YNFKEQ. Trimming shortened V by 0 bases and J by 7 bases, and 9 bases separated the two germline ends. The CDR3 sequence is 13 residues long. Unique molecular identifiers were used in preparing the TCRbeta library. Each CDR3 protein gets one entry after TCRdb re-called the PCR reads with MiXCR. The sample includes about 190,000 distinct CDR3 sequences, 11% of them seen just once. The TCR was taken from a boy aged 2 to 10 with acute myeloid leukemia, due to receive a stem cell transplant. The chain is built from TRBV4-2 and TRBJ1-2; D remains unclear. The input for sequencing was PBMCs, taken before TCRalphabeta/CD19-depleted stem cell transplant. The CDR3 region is CASSQEGDSGYTF. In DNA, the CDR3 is TGTGCCAGCAGCCAAGAAGGCGACTCTGGCTACACCTTC.